The 10 T cell receptor beta chains in this list originate from one sample, sequenced in a study of metastatic and nonmetastatic thyroid tumors. MiXCR was used by TCRdb to re-call the PCR reads. The repertoire includes roughly 89,000 clones, 9.5% to 15% of them detected once, and around 8.8% sits in the top ten. Each patient went into thyroid surgery without having received any treatment. Sequencing was done on a sample of tumor tissue. The receptors here all came from a female donor with papillary thyroid cancer or a benign thyroid nodule (not recorded which). Some clones in this sample may be carry-over from other donors' samples.

This clone came up many times. The V gene is TRBV18, the J gene TRBJ2-7, with 12 bases fitting TRBD1. The germline gives CDR1 KGHSH, CDR2 LQKENI. The trim removed 3 bases at V and 5 bases at J, leaving 8 bases unmatched. The CDR3 has 16 residues. The CDR3 sequence: CASSPNPGTGGDEQYF. The CDR3 coding sequence is TGTGCCAGCTCACCCAATCCCGGGACAGGGGGCGACGAGCAGTACTTC.

This clone has ten or more counts. The J gene is TRBJ2-3, the V gene TRBV2; the D gene is possibly TRBD2 (5 bases). Germline V CDR1 and CDR2: SNHLY, FYNNEI. The CDR3 is 16 residues long. V lost 8 bases and J lost 3, with 21 bases in between. DNA of the CDR3: TGTGCCAGCTACCGCGAAGGAGGAGCTCTTACAGATACGCAGTATTTT. This sequence encodes CASYREGGALTDTQYF.

In this sample, this clone turned up many times. The genes are TRBV27 and TRBJ2-2; 8 positions agree with TRBD2. In germline, CDR1 is MNHEY, CDR2 SMNVEV (reference sequence). V lost 2 bases and J lost 3; bases outside the gene matches: 5. This CDR3 is built from 16 residues. This CDR3 is CASSLGTSGHTGELFF. DNA of the CDR3: TGTGCCAGCAGTTTAGGTACTAGCGGACACACCGGGGAGCTGTTTTTT.

The chain combines TRBV3-1 with TRBJ1-3, with D maybe TRBD1 (5 bases). V was pared by 6 bases and J by 0 bases, with 6 bases between. The CDR3 is 13 amino acids. The V gene's germline CDR1 is LGHDT and CDR2 YNNKEL (reference sequence). CDR3 sequence: CASRQVSGNTIYF. The CDR3, as DNA: TGTGCCAGCAGACAGGTCTCTGGAAACACCATATATTTT.

This clone was counted many times. V gene TRBV4-2 combines with J gene TRBJ2-6, with 10 bases that match TRBD1. The junction had 6 bases not matched to a gene; V was cut back by 5 bases and J by 2 bases. The CDR3 runs 17 residues. Germline loops: CDR1 LGHNA, CDR2 YNFKEQ. In DNA form, the CDR3 reads TGTGCCAGCAGCGCAGGGACAGGGGTTCCTGGGGCCAACGTCCTGACTTTC. Its protein product is CASSAGTGVPGANVLTF.

For this clone: The same CDR3 is also encoded by other DNA sequences in this sample. The chain carries TRBV2 and TRBJ2-1; possible D gene TRBD1, 6 bases. V gave up 7 bases and J gave up 0 bases, with 16 bases separating them. Germline-derived CDR1 and CDR2 are SNHLY and FYNNEI. CDR3 length equals 16 residues. The DNA for the CDR3 is TGTGCCAGCACCGGGCTAGGGGGTGGCTCCTACAATGAGCAGTTCTTC. It yields the protein CASTGLGGGSYNEQFF.

J is TRBJ1-1 and V is TRBV11-2; D may be TRBD1 (5 bases). The V end was cut by 5 bases, the J end by 0 bases, with 13 bases between. The CDR3 contains 15 residues. Germline V gene lookup returns CDR1 SGHAT and CDR2 FQNNGV. The DNA for the CDR3 is TGTGCCAGCAGCAGTATTACAGGATTGAACACTGAAGCTTTCTTT. Residues: CASSSITGLNTEAFF. Together with reference TRBV11-2 and TRBJ1-1, the CDR3 gives the full variable domain: EAGVAQSPRYKIIEKRQSVAFWCNPISGHATLYWYQQILGQGPKLLIQFQNNGVVDDSQLPKDRFSAERLKGVDSTLKIQPAKLEDSAVYLCASSSITGLNTEAFFGQGTRLTVV.

The sample holds many counts of this clone. At one end, the junction sequence differs from germline, possibly due to a read error. This sample includes further DNA sequences coding for the same CDR3. The gene calls are TRBV10-2 and TRBJ2-1; TRBD1 is a possible D gene (6 bases). The CDR3 length is 13 residues. Germline assignment: CDR1 WSHSY and CDR2 SAAADI. CDR3 in amino acids: CASSGTTYNEQFF. DNA of the CDR3: TGCGCCAGCAGCGGGACAACCTACAACGAGCAGTTCTTC.

In its sample, this clone was seen a few times. V and J are TRBV27 and TRBJ2-3; 8 bases line up with TRBD2. With V trimmed by 4 bases and J by 7 bases, 4 bases remained unmatched. Germline CDR1 MNHEY, CDR2 SMNVEV (reference sequence). This CDR3 contains 13 residues. CDR3: CASSWGLGYTQYF. CDR3 nucleotide sequence: TGTGCCAGCAGTTGGGGACTAGGCTATACGCAGTATTTT.

This clone was seen at least ten times. The sample carries other DNA sequences with the same CDR3. The CDR3 nucleotides are TGTGCCAGCAGTTTACAGGAGAACTACAATGAGCAGTTCTTC. Translation: CASSLQENYNEQFF. The chain joins TRBV12-3 or TRBV12-4 to TRBJ2-1; D is ambiguous. V lost 2 bases and J lost 3, with 8 bases in between. This CDR3 has 14 amino acids.